The present entry profiles one T cell receptor (beta chain) with its context. The sample comes from a study of blood T cell repertoires in COVID-19. Study as a whole: There were acute and convalescent COVID-19 samples, and they came from the United States, Italy and Spain. T cells, B-cell-depleted T cells, or PBMCs provided the cDNA or gDNA that served as material.

The germline gives CDR1 PRHDT, CDR2 FYEKMQ (reference sequence). Trimming took 5 bases from V and 7 from J; bases not matched to a gene: 4. This CDR3 has 14 residues. In the study's own analysis: Using reference gene primer amplification, nucleated cell counts were estimated. Using immunoSEQ multiplex PCR, the repertoire was profiled, and TCRdb retains in-frame clones only, with some absent. The DNA gave D and trimming, while V, J and clone size come from that table. The sample comprises 37,000 or so clones, approximately 90% of which are singletons, and 12% rests with the top ten. The sequenced sample was peripheral blood. The chain is built from TRBV13 and TRBJ1-6; 8 bases align to TRBD1. The TCR originated in a man in his sixties with active COVID-19. The CDR3 coding sequence is TGTGCCAGCAGCCGGACAGGGCAAAATTCACCCCTCCACTTT. Protein product: CASSRTGQNSPLHF.